These 29 T cell receptor beta chains came from one sample sequenced in a study of T cell repertoires in cytomegalovirus infection. TCRdb passed the reads through MiXCR, listing each CDR3 protein once. The data contain 300,000 or so distinct CDR3 sequences, roughly 25% of them seen just once; the ten biggest clones take up 10% to 15%. No antigen has been assigned to these receptors. The specimen was cultured PBMCs, collected from culture after CMV antigen stimulation. These receptors originate from a human donor in good health (CMV status not recorded). Some clones in this sample may be carry-over from other donors' samples.

The rearrangement links TRBV11-3 to TRBJ2-7; D is possibly TRBD1 (5 bases). The germline CDR1 and CDR2 sequences are SGHNT and YENEEA. The CDR3 spans 13 residues. V was clipped by 5 bases and J by 1 base, with 9 bases between them. The CDR3 protein is CASSIGQSYEQYV. The CDR3 DNA reads TGTGCCAGCAGCATAGGACAATCCTACGAGCAGTACGTC.

This clonotype was detected a few times. This chain joins TRBV6-2 or TRBV6-3 and TRBJ2-7; 10 bases are a match to TRBD1. Germline lookup yields CDR1 MNHEY and CDR2 SVGEGT. The CDR3 is 14 amino acids. V shed 6 bases and J 8 bases; nucleotides not matched to a gene: 10. The CDR3 DNA is TGTGCCAGCAGCAAAGACAGGGGGCATCCAAAGCAGTACGTC. This translates into CASSKDRGHPKQYV.

V is TRBV24-1 and J is TRBJ2-7; a possible D gene is TRBD1 (5 bases). This CDR3 contains 14 residues. Looked up from germline, CDR1 is KGHDR and CDR2 is SFDVKD. V was shortened by 2 bases and J by 4 bases, with 11 bases between the two germline ends. The CDR3 protein is CATSDYRSLYEQYV. The CDR3 DNA reads TGTGCCACCAGTGATTACAGGAGTTTATACGAGCAGTACGTC.

The table lists this clonotype with many counts. The rearrangement uses TRBV7-2 and TRBJ2-1; 10 positions match TRBD2. The CDR3 has 16 residues. The J segment lost 1 base and the V segment lost 5 bases, leaving 5 bases of the junction unmatched. CDR1 is SGHTA and CDR2 is FQGNSA in the germline V gene. The CDR3 sequence is CASSPQAGGSYNEQFF. CDR3 sequence (DNA): TGTGCCAGCAGCCCCCAAGCGGGGGGGTCCTACAATGAGCAGTTCTTC.

In this sample, this clonotype turned up many times. The chain links TRBV6-2 or TRBV6-3 to TRBJ1-5; maybe TRBD1 (6 bases). The V and J ends lost 0 bases and 3 bases respectively, with 15 bases between them. The CDR3 extends over 17 amino acids. Looked up from germline, CDR1 is MNHEY and CDR2 is SVGEGT. CDR3 sequence: CASSYSFAGTLNQPQHF. The CDR3 nucleotides read TGTGCCAGCAGTTACTCGTTCGCCGGGACACTCAATCAGCCCCAGCATTTT.

The chain is built from TRBV7-9 and TRBJ1-1, with TRBD1 matching 7 bases. The germline V gene encodes CDR1 SEHNR and CDR2 FQNEAQ (reference sequence). The ends lost 5 bases at V and 2 bases at J; junction bases unmatched: 11. The CDR3 has 16 amino acids. In nucleotides, the CDR3 is TGTGCCAGCAGCCTAATACAGGGGCGCTACAACACTGAAGCTTTCTTT. Its translation: CASSLIQGRYNTEAFF.

This clonotype was recorded at least ten times. This chain joins TRBV6-1 and TRBJ2-7; TRBD2 matches 8 bases. This CDR3 contains 15 residues. The germline V gene encodes CDR1 MNHNS and CDR2 SASEGT. V gave up 0 bases and J gave up 4 bases; unmatched junction bases: 5. CDR3 nucleotides: TGTGCCAGCAGTGAAGCCGATGGCGGGGGGTACGAGCAGTACGTC. Its translation: CASSEADGGGYEQYV.

This clonotype was counted at least ten times. V usage is TRBV28 and J usage is TRBJ2-5; 7 bases are a match to TRBD2. The CDR3 totals 16 residues. The germline CDR1 and CDR2 sequences are MDHEN and SYDVKM. Trimming took 6 bases from V and 5 from J; bases not matched to a gene: 15. CDR3 DNA: TGTGCCAGCAGCTCACCGCGCGGGAGTTCGGGTGAGACCCAGTACTTC. This gives the protein CASSSPRGSSGETQYF. Full variable domain (outside the CDR3, taken from reference TRBV28 and TRBJ2-5): DVKVTQSSRYLVKRTGEKVFLECVQDMDHENMFWYRQDPGLGLRLIYFSYDVKMKEKGDIPEGYSVSREKKERFSLILESASTNQTSMYLCASSSPRGSSGETQYFGPGTRLLVL.

J is TRBJ2-5 and V is TRBV30, with 12 bases that match TRBD2. This CDR3 has 17 amino acids. Germline trimming cut 0 bases from V and 5 bases from J; bases unmatched to any gene: 10. From germline, CDR1 is GTSNPN and CDR2 SVGIG (reference sequence). The CDR3 here is CAWSVRRTSGTVETQYF. CDR3 nucleotides: TGTGCCTGGAGTGTACGTAGGACTAGCGGGACCGTGGAGACCCAGTACTTC.

The chain employs TRBV28 and TRBJ2-1; D might be TRBD1 or TRBD2, each matching 5 bases. Looked up from germline, CDR1 is MDHEN and CDR2 is SYDVKM. The CDR3 spans 17 residues. The V end was cut by 5 bases, the J end by 4 bases, with 21 bases between. The CDR3 sequence: CASSARAGTNRYNEQFF. As DNA, the CDR3 is TGTGCCAGCAGTGCTCGCGCCGGGACCAATAGGTACAATGAGCAGTTCTTC. The full variable domain, completed using reference TRBV28 and TRBJ2-1, is DVKVTQSSRYLVKRTGEKVFLECVQDMDHENMFWYRQDPGLGLRLIYFSYDVKMKEKGDIPEGYSVSREKKERFSLILESASTNQTSMYLCASSARAGTNRYNEQFFGPGTRLTVL.

This clonotype was detected a few times. The V and J genes are TRBV30 and TRBJ1-2; D is uncertain. V was clipped by 5 bases and J by 7 bases, with 11 bases between them. This CDR3 is 11 amino acids long. Germline CDR1 is GTSNPN and CDR2 is SVGIG (reference sequence). The CDR3, as DNA: TGTGCCTGGGGCCTAGGAGGTGGCTACACCTTC. Its protein is CAWGLGGGYTF.

The chain has TRBV5-4 and TRBJ2-5; 7 bases map to TRBD1. J was trimmed by 5 bases and V by 4 bases; bases with no gene match: 11. CDR1 is SGHNT, CDR2 YYREEE, per germline (reference sequence). The CDR3 is 15 residues long. The CDR3 nucleotides read TGTGCCAGCAGCACCCGACAGACAGGGTCGGAGACCCAGTACTTC. Translation gives CASSTRQTGSETQYF.

This clonotype was seen a few times. The chain combines TRBV6-2 or TRBV6-3 with TRBJ2-1; 7 bases are a match to TRBD2. Germline V CDR1 and CDR2: MNHEY, SVGEGT. With V trimmed by 6 bases and J by 8 bases, 16 bases remained unmatched. This CDR3 has 16 amino acids. DNA of the CDR3: TGTGCCAGCAGCCCCACGGGACTACCTTCGGGGGATGAGCAGTTCTTC. It yields the protein CASSPTGLPSGDEQFF.

This clonotype was observed a few times. J is TRBJ2-7 and V is TRBV28; D gene ambiguous. Per germline, CDR1 MDHEN and CDR2 SYDVKM. This CDR3 has 14 amino acids. V dropped 3 bases and J dropped 2 bases, with 11 bases sitting between them. The CDR3 reads CASSLASIPYEQYF. In DNA form, the CDR3 reads TGTGCCAGCAGTTTGGCCAGTATACCCTACGAGCAGTACTTC.

This clonotype has only one observation. V and J are TRBV30 and TRBJ2-7; the match to TRBD1 covers 8 bases. The CDR3 totals 13 residues. Germline loops: CDR1 GTSNPN, CDR2 SVGIG (reference sequence). V shed 2 bases, J shed 4 bases, and the junction held 4 bases outside the gene matches. DNA of the CDR3: TGTGCCTGGAGTAGGGACAGGCCGTACGAGCAGTACTTC. Residues: CAWSRDRPYEQYF.

This chain connects TRBV12-3 or TRBV12-4 to TRBJ2-3; TRBD1 agrees at 8 bases. This CDR3 region has 14 residues. Trimming removed 6 bases from V and 3 bases from J; junction bases left unmatched: 5. CDR3 nucleotides: TGTGCCAGCAGGGACAGGGCTCCAACAGATACGCAGTATTTT. It translates to CASRDRAPTDTQYF.

This clonotype came up a few times. The CDR3 is CSVETSRHYNEQFF. DNA for the CDR3: TGCAGCGTTGAGACTAGCAGACATTACAATGAGCAGTTCTTC. The genes are TRBV29-1 and TRBJ2-1, with 7 bases that match TRBD2. There are 14 residues in the CDR3. With 3 bases clipped from V and 4 bases from J, the junction kept 6 bases outside the gene matches. Germline V gene sequence: CDR1 SQVTM, CDR2 ANQGSEA.

This chain uses TRBV5-1 with TRBJ2-6; 8 positions match TRBD1. The V gene's germline CDR1 is SGHRS and CDR2 YFSETQ. The J segment lost 2 bases and the V segment lost 1 base, leaving 11 bases of the junction unmatched. The CDR3 totals 19 residues. The CDR3 DNA sequence: TGCGCCAGCAGCTTGCGATCCCCAGGGGGCGGTCCTGGGGCCAACGTCCTGACTTTC. It translates to CASSLRSPGGGPGANVLTF.

This clonotype was recorded a few times. V is TRBV7-2 and J is TRBJ2-3, with TRBD1 matching over 7 bases. CDR1 and CDR2 from the germline V gene are SGHTA and FQGNSA. V gave up 5 bases and J gave up 5 bases; unmatched junction bases: 13. This CDR3 has 16 amino acids. CDR3 residues: CASSPGTARGQDTQYF. In DNA form, the CDR3 reads TGTGCCAGCAGCCCGGGGACAGCCAGGGGCCAAGATACGCAGTATTTT. Based on the CDR3 plus reference TRBV7-2 and TRBJ2-3, the full variable domain is GAGVSQSPSNKVTEKGKDVELRCDPISGHTALYWYRQSLGQGLEFLIYFQGNSAPDKSGLPSDRFSAERTGGSVSTLTIQRTQQEDSAVYLCASSPGTARGQDTQYFGPGTRLTVL.

CDR3 in amino acids: CASSIGTGGFGYTF. CDR3 DNA: TGTGCCAGTAGTATTGGGACAGGGGGCTTCGGCTACACCTTC. The genes are TRBV19 and TRBJ1-2, with TRBD1 matching 12 bases. The CDR3 extends over 14 amino acids. V lost 3 bases to trimming and J lost 8 bases; unmatched junction nucleotides: 4. Germline loops: CDR1 LNHDA, CDR2 SQIVND (reference sequence).

J is TRBJ1-5 and V is TRBV12-5; D gene uncertain. The CDR3 has 12 amino acids. Per germline, CDR1 LGHNT and CDR2 FRNRAP. V lost 4 bases, J lost 4 bases, and 5 bases lay in between. The CDR3 protein is CASGSRNQPQHF. Here the CDR3 DNA reads TGTGCTAGTGGTTCTCGGAATCAGCCCCAGCATTTT.

This clonotype turned up a few times. The V gene is TRBV7-2, the J gene TRBJ2-1; D gene unclear. CDR3 size: 12 residues. Germline V gene data show CDR1 as SGHTA and CDR2 as FQGNSA. V lost 1 base to trimming and J lost 15 bases, with 13 bases between them. CDR3 residues: CASSLDIGEGFF. The CDR3 DNA reads TGTGCCAGCAGCTTAGATATCGGTGAAGGGTTCTTC.

This clonotype has at least ten counts. This chain links TRBV7-2 with TRBJ2-7; no clear D gene. With 10 bases removed from V and 1 base from J, the gap between germline ends came to 11 bases. Germline V lookup: CDR1 SGHTA, CDR2 FQGNSA. The CDR3 has 12 residues. For the CDR3, the DNA is TGTGCCATCATCGACGGTTCCTACGAGCAGTACTTC. It is translated as CAIIDGSYEQYF.

CDR3 sequence reads: CASSLAGTGLPIQYF. Written as DNA, the CDR3 is TGTGCCAGCAGCTTAGCGGGAACAGGACTGCCCATTCAGTACTTC. The chain employs TRBV7-4 and TRBJ2-4; D may match TRBD1 or TRBD2 (5 bases each). The ends were cut back, 0 bases at V and 9 bases at J, with 15 bases in the middle. The CDR3 covers 15 residues. Germline CDR1 is SGHVT and CDR2 is SQSDAQ. The full variable domain, its missing parts supplied by reference TRBV7-4 and TRBJ2-4, is GAGVSQSPRYKVAKRGRDVALRCDSISGHVTLYWYRQTLGQGSEVLTYSQSDAQRDKSGRPSGRFSAERPERSVSTLKIQRTEQGDSAVYLCASSLAGTGLPIQYFGAGTRLSVL.

The V gene is TRBV7-9, the J gene TRBJ2-1, with TRBD1 matching 8 bases. The CDR3 has 14 residues. CDR1 and CDR2 from the germline V gene are SEHNR and FQNEAQ (reference sequence). The junction had 6 bases not matched to a gene; V was cut back by 3 bases and J by 8 bases. CDR3 DNA: TGTGCCAGCAGCTTCGGACAGGGTTCCGATGAGCAGTTCTTC. Translating gives CASSFGQGSDEQFF. Filled out from reference TRBV7-9 and TRBJ2-1, the complete variable domain reads DTGVSQNPRHKITKRGQNVTFRCDPISEHNRLYWYRQTLGQGPEFLTYFQNEAQLEKSRLLSDRFSAERPKGSFSTLEIQRTEQGDSAMYLCASSFGQGSDEQFFGPGTRLTVL.

The genes are TRBV12-3 or TRBV12-4 and TRBJ1-1, with 7 nucleotides matching TRBD1. After removal of 7 bases from V and 9 bases from J, the junction contained 14 bases not matched to a gene. This CDR3 has 14 residues. DNA of the CDR3: TGTGCCAGCAACGATGACAGGGTGTTAAAGAAAGCTTTCTTT. Protein: CASNDDRVLKKAFF.

This clonotype was observed at least ten times. This rearrangement joins TRBV6-2 or TRBV6-3 to TRBJ2-3; D unclear. The CDR3 is 16 amino acids. V gave up 3 bases and J gave up 2 bases, with 15 bases separating them. From germline, CDR1 is MNHEY and CDR2 SVGEGT. This chain's CDR3 is CASSYLHGLFTDTQYF. The CDR3 DNA reads TGTGCCAGCAGTTATCTTCACGGCCTCTTCACAGATACGCAGTATTTT.

This clonotype was observed a few times. CDR3: CASSFFDARSSGNTIYF. The CDR3 DNA sequence: TGTGCCAGCAGTTTCTTTGACGCTAGGAGCTCTGGAAACACCATATATTTT. The chain couples TRBV28 to TRBJ1-3; D unresolved. Germline V gene data show CDR1 as MDHEN and CDR2 as SYDVKM. The CDR3 runs 17 residues. The V end was cut by 3 bases, the J end by 0 bases, with 15 bases between.

This chain joins TRBV6-2 or TRBV6-3 and TRBJ2-7; no reliable D call. V was trimmed by 8 bases and J by 8 bases, leaving 22 bases between them. This CDR3 spans 14 amino acids. Germline CDR1 reads MNHEY; CDR2 reads SVGEGT. The CDR3 region is CASVDSARPGQQYF. CDR3 nucleotides: TGTGCCAGCGTCGACTCAGCCCGCCCCGGGCAGCAGTACTTC.